This entry describes one T cell receptor (beta chain). Its antigen is as yet unknown. The donors were part of the approximately 120-subject validation cohort, which stood apart from the roughly 700-subject first cohort. This CDR3 spans 15 amino acids. Looked up from germline, CDR1 is SNHLY and CDR2 is FYNNEI. V was trimmed by 2 bases and J by 0 bases, leaving 11 bases between them. Clones were sequenced by immunoSEQ multiplex PCR, and TCRdb holds only the in-frame ones, with some missing. The sample includes about 360,000 clones, about nine tenths of them seen just once. This record comes from a study of cytomegalovirus exposure and HLA in healthy donors. The study, taken as a whole, reports: A later analysis found first-cohort TCR clusters tended to co-occur in the 130 or so validation repertoires. Rare TCR sequences dominated, though some public TCRs recurred in many donors.

The specimen was PBMCs. The source is a woman younger than 35 in good health and CMV-seronegative. This chain uses TRBV2 with TRBJ2-7; D is unresolved. CDR3 in amino acids: CASSEPGKSSYEQYF. The CDR3 DNA follows: TGTGCCAGCAGTGAACCAGGCAAGAGCTCCTACGAGCAGTACTTC. Filled out from reference TRBV2 and TRBJ2-7, the complete variable domain reads EPEVTQTPSHQVTQMGQEVILRCVPISNHLYFYWYRQILGQKVEFLVSFYNNEISEKSEIFDDQFSVERPDGSNFTLKIRSTKLEDSAMYFCASSEPGKSSYEQYFGPGTRLTVT.